Given below is one T cell receptor beta chain in context. Samples each yielded at least 5.5 micrograms of total RNA. These data are taken from a study of blood T cells in healthy people across ages. Study-level information: About one barcoded beta molecule per two T cells came from capture by template switching.

Combining a sample-barcoded 5' primer with a J-beta primer mix, a second PCR ran for roughly 7 to 11 cycles. The template-switch adaptor was a 5' adaptor with 12 random nucleotides. It tagged each cDNA molecule. TCRdb reanalysed the 5' RACE reads using MiXCR and keeps one entry per CDR3 protein. The profile shows approximately 880,000 distinct CDR3 sequences, 40% to 60% of them singletons. The CDR3 sequence is 17 residues long. Losses at the gene ends were 0 bases for V and 5 bases for J; bases not matched to a gene: 5. Sequencing was done on a sample of blood. The sequence derives from a man younger than 40 in good health. The chain combines TRBV12-3 or TRBV12-4 with TRBJ2-3, with 13 bases matching TRBD2. The CDR3 is CASSLAGLAGVEDTQYF. As DNA, the CDR3 is TGTGCCAGCAGTTTAGCTGGACTAGCGGGAGTAGAAGATACGCAGTATTTT.